The 32 T cell receptor beta chains below come from one sample, sequenced in a study of OX40 agonist ivuxolimab in advanced cancers. The table came from immunoSEQ multiplex PCR; TCRdb's copy has only in-frame clones and leaves some out. The repertoire consists of fewer than 120,000 clones, with roughly nine tenths occurring once and the leading ten covering 0.25% to 0.3%. Here the sequenced sample was CD4+ or CD8+ T cells sorted from blood, taken in a trial of the OX40 agonist ivuxolimab. The source of these receptors is an adult with an advanced solid tumor such as melanoma, head and neck, liver or kidney cancer.

This chain connects TRBV28 to TRBJ1-1; D gene ambiguous. V lost 2 bases to trimming and J lost 11 bases, with 9 bases between them. From germline, CDR1 is MDHEN and CDR2 SYDVKM. This CDR3 has 11 residues. This chain's CDR3 is CASSLMGRAFF. CDR3 coding DNA: TGTGCCAGCAGTTTAATGGGTAGGGCTTTCTTT. The variable domain in full, with the rest retrieved from reference TRBV28 and TRBJ1-1, is DVKVTQSSRYLVKRTGEKVFLECVQDMDHENMFWYRQDPGLGLRLIYFSYDVKMKEKGDIPEGYSVSREKKERFSLILESASTNQTSMYLCASSLMGRAFFGQGTRLTVV.

The chain uses TRBV29-1 and TRBJ2-1; perhaps TRBD2 as D (6 bases). Per the germline V gene, CDR1 is SQVTM and CDR2 is ANQGSEA. CDR3 size: 12 residues. Deletions cut 1 base from V and 6 bases from J, with 7 bases between. The CDR3 loop is CSVEAGVNEQFF. The CDR3 DNA is TGCAGCGTTGAAGCGGGAGTCAATGAGCAGTTCTTC.

This clone was detected only once. The genes are TRBV18 and TRBJ1-4; TRBD1 aligns across 7 bases. V dropped 0 bases and J dropped 5; count of bases not matched to a gene: 6. The CDR3 length is 16 residues. CDR1 is KGHSH, CDR2 LQKENI, per germline. The CDR3 DNA sequence: TGTGCCAGCTCACCACCGTCAGGGGGACGCAATGAAAAACTGTTTTTT. Protein product: CASSPPSGGRNEKLFF.

V usage is TRBV5-5 and J usage is TRBJ2-3; D remains ambiguous. The ends were cut back, 0 bases at V and 4 bases at J, with 6 bases in the middle. The CDR3 sequence is 13 residues long. Germline values: CDR1 SGHKS, CDR2 YYEKEE (reference sequence). CDR3 residues: CASSLGVADTQYF. Written as DNA, the CDR3 is TGTGCCAGCAGCTTGGGGGTAGCAGATACGCAGTATTTT.

J is TRBJ2-1 and V is TRBV7-2, with 9 bases matching TRBD2. CDR3 size: 15 residues. V trimming: 5 bases; J trimming: 6 bases; junction bases outside the gene matches: 8. Looked up from germline, CDR1 is SGHTA and CDR2 is FQGNSA. Written as DNA, the CDR3 is TGTGCCAGCAGCCAGGACACTAGCGGGTTCAATGAGCAGTTCTTC. It translates to CASSQDTSGFNEQFF.

This chain's CDR3 is CASSPLPARGNEQFF. The CDR3 DNA sequence: TGTGCCAGCAGCCCGTTACCGGCCCGGGGGAATGAGCAGTTCTTC. The chain combines TRBV27 with TRBJ2-1; weak D call: TRBD2 (6 bases). V was trimmed by 6 bases and J by 7 bases, leaving 19 bases between them. In germline, CDR1 is MNHEY, CDR2 SMNVEV (reference sequence). This CDR3 is 15 amino acids long.

This clone is a singleton in its sample. The gene calls are TRBV6-1 and TRBJ2-6; 7 nucleotides agree with TRBD1. Losses at the gene ends were 4 bases for V and 1 base for J; bases not matched to a gene: 10. CDR3 length: 18 amino acids. Germline V lookup: CDR1 MNHNS, CDR2 SASEGT. This CDR3 reads CASSVTGALLSGANVLTF. The CDR3 DNA reads as TGTGCCAGCAGTGTTACAGGGGCCCTATTATCTGGGGCCAACGTCCTGACTTTC.

This rearrangement joins TRBV7-9 to TRBJ1-4; 7 nucleotides align to TRBD1. This CDR3 contains 15 residues. Germline trimming cut 3 bases from V and 6 bases from J; bases unmatched to any gene: 7. From germline, CDR1 is SEHNR and CDR2 FQNEAQ (reference sequence). The CDR3 spells CASSFSGQMDEKLFF. Here the CDR3 DNA reads TGTGCCAGCAGCTTTTCGGGACAGATGGATGAAAAACTGTTTTTT.

V gene TRBV19 combines with J gene TRBJ1-5; 7 bases match TRBD1. Germline CDR1 and CDR2: LNHDA and SQIVND (reference sequence). There are 16 residues in the CDR3. The V gene end was trimmed by 4 bases and the J gene end by 2 bases; junction bases not matched to a gene: 8. DNA of the CDR3: TGTGCCAGTAGTACGGGCCACAGGGGAGGCAATCAGCCCCAGCATTTT. It codes for CASSTGHRGGNQPQHF.

The rearrangement joins TRBV4-2 to TRBJ1-5; D remains unclear. The CDR3 runs 16 residues. Deletions cut 0 bases from V and 2 bases from J, with 11 bases between. The germline gives CDR1 LGHNA, CDR2 YNFKEQ. CDR3 DNA: TGTGCCAGCAGCCAAGAAACGACCCTGGGCAATCAGCCCCAGCATTTT. Translation: CASSQETTLGNQPQHF.

The chain combines TRBV5-1 with TRBJ2-5; 9 bases match TRBD1. V dropped 4 bases and J dropped 1; count of bases not matched to a gene: 8. The CDR3 is 16 amino acids. CDR1 is SGHRS, CDR2 YFSETQ, per germline. The CDR3 region is CASSKNPTGGQETQYF. The CDR3 DNA follows: TGCGCCAGCAGCAAGAATCCGACAGGGGGCCAAGAGACCCAGTACTTC.

The V gene is TRBV4-2, the J gene TRBJ1-2, with D maybe TRBD1 (6 bases). The CDR3 runs to 17 residues. Germline assignment: CDR1 LGHNA and CDR2 YNFKEQ. Trimming removed 4 bases at V and 2 bases at J, with 20 bases between. CDR3 nucleotide sequence: TGTGCCAGCAGCCCACGGACAGAGAGACGGGCGAACTATGGCTACACCTTC. This encodes CASSPRTERRANYGYTF.

This clone was recorded a few times. This rearrangement joins TRBV5-4 to TRBJ2-3; TRBD2 matches 8 bases. Trimming at V came to 2 bases and at J to 8 bases, leaving 16 bases not matched to a gene. The CDR3 extends over 17 amino acids. The V gene's germline CDR1 is SGHNT and CDR2 YYREEE (reference sequence). In DNA form, the CDR3 reads TGTGCCAGCAGCTTAAGTCGGGGGGGCGATTTTTACGGTACGCAGTATTTT. Translated, it gives CASSLSRGGDFYGTQYF.

The chain joins TRBV28 to TRBJ2-2; 14 bases line up with TRBD2. With 0 bases clipped from V and 6 bases from J, the junction kept 3 bases outside the gene matches. Germline assignment: CDR1 MDHEN and CDR2 SYDVKM. The CDR3 loop spans 17 amino acids. The CDR3 DNA is TGTGCCAGCAGTTTATGGCGACTAGCGGGAGGGCCCGGGGAGCTGTTTTTT. Translated: CASSLWRLAGGPGELFF.

This rearrangement joins TRBV4-2 to TRBJ2-5, with D perhaps matching TRBD1 (6 bases). The CDR3 covers 13 residues. V was clipped by 2 bases and J by 2 bases, with 6 bases between them. Germline-derived CDR1 and CDR2 are LGHNA and YNFKEQ. This chain's CDR3 is CASSQQGQETQYF. In DNA form, the CDR3 reads TGTGCCAGCAGCCAACAGGGGCAAGAGACCCAGTACTTC.

This sequence joins TRBV19 and TRBJ1-1; no clear D. The germline V and J ends were trimmed by 6 bases and 0 bases, with 17 bases remaining between them. CDR3 size: 16 residues. CDR1 and CDR2 from the germline V gene are LNHDA and SQIVND (reference sequence). CDR3 DNA: TGTGCCAGTAGGAGAGACGGACTCATCCTGAACACTGAAGCTTTCTTT. It specifies CASRRDGLILNTEAFF.

The rearrangement links TRBV5-8 to TRBJ1-6; the D is unclear. The CDR3 totals 17 residues. V was cut by 4 bases and J by 0 bases, with 14 bases left in between. CDR1 and CDR2 from the germline V gene are SGHTS and YDEGEE. The CDR3 DNA reads as TGTGCCAGCAGCCCCGGACCGAAAAGCTCCTATAATTCACCCCTCCACTTT. Protein sequence: CASSPGPKSSYNSPLHF.

This clone was counted only a few times. The rearrangement uses TRBV11-2 and TRBJ1-4, with a tentative D call TRBD1 (6 bases). This CDR3 has 14 residues. The V end lost 5 bases, the J end lost 4 bases, and 11 bases lay between the germline ends. Germline CDR1 is SGHAT and CDR2 is FQNNGV. The DNA of the CDR3 is TGTGCCAGCAGCCGGACAGCGCGTAATGAAAAACTGTTTTTT. Translation gives CASSRTARNEKLFF.

The chain is built from TRBV7-2 and TRBJ1-3; D is unclear. Germline V CDR1 and CDR2: SGHTA, FQGNSA. Trimming left V 0 bases short and J 0 bases short, with 9 bases between. The CDR3 sequence is 16 residues long. CDR3: CASSLAYPGSGNTIYF. CDR3 in DNA: TGTGCCAGCAGCTTAGCTTACCCCGGCTCTGGAAACACCATATATTTT.

The CDR3 spells CASSLTGAEETQYF. The CDR3 DNA reads TGCGCCAGCAGCCTGACAGGGGCAGAAGAGACCCAGTACTTC. This chain uses TRBV5-1 with TRBJ2-5; 8 bases align to TRBD1. Unmatched junction bases numbered 5, after V lost 4 bases and J lost 3 bases. The CDR3 consists of 14 residues. Germline lookup yields CDR1 SGHRS and CDR2 YFSETQ.

The CDR3 loop reads CASGLQQGQGYNEQFF. DNA of the CDR3: TGTGCTAGTGGTTTGCAGCAAGGACAGGGCTACAATGAGCAGTTCTTC. The gene calls are TRBV12-5 and TRBJ2-1; 8 positions match TRBD1. Trimming took 2 bases from V and 3 from J; bases not matched to a gene: 6. CDR3 length: 16 amino acids. Looked up from germline, CDR1 is LGHNT and CDR2 is FRNRAP.

The chain uses TRBV6-5 and TRBJ1-6; D is ambiguous. Germline V gene data show CDR1 as MNHEY and CDR2 as SVGAGI. V was shortened by 7 bases and J by 8 bases, with 9 bases between the two germline ends. The CDR3 contains 12 residues. CDR3 in amino acids: CASKHLDSPLHF. The CDR3, as DNA: TGTGCCAGCAAACACCTGGATTCACCCCTCCACTTT.

The gene calls are TRBV25-1 and TRBJ2-7; 7 nucleotides line up with TRBD2. The CDR3 has 13 residues. The V and J ends lost 6 bases and 2 bases, in that order; junction bases with no gene match: 4. Germline loops: CDR1 MGHDK, CDR2 SYGVNS. The CDR3 nucleotides read TGTGCCAGCAGCCCGGGAGGCACCTACGAGCAGTACTTC. Amino acid sequence: CASSPGGTYEQYF.

This clone showed up just once. The V call is TRBV29-1, the J call TRBJ1-5; possibly TRBD1 for D (5 bases). Trimming removed 6 bases at V and 0 bases at J, with 15 bases between. The V gene's germline CDR1 is SQVTM and CDR2 ANQGSEA. This CDR3 region has 15 residues. The CDR3 region has the DNA TGCAGCGTAGGTCGGGGCTACAATAGCAATCAGCCCCAGCATTTT. Amino acid sequence: CSVGRGYNSNQPQHF.

V is TRBV5-1 and J is TRBJ1-2, with D uncertain. In germline, CDR1 is SGHRS, CDR2 YFSETQ. Trimming removed 0 bases at V and 8 bases at J, with 11 bases between. The CDR3 contains 13 residues. CDR3 protein: CASSLGRERGYTF. Written as DNA, the CDR3 is TGCGCCAGCAGCTTGGGGAGGGAACGGGGCTACACCTTC. Together with reference TRBV5-1 and TRBJ1-2, the CDR3 gives the full variable domain: KAGVTQTPRYLIKTRGQQVTLSCSPISGHRSVSWYQQTPGQGLQFLFEYFSETQRNKGNFPGRFSGRQFSNSRSEMNVSTLELGDSALYLCASSLGRERGYTFGSGTRLTVV.

This chain joins TRBV27 and TRBJ2-7, with 12 bases that match TRBD2. CDR1 is MNHEY and CDR2 is SMNVEV in the germline V gene (reference sequence). This CDR3 is built from 14 residues. V lost 5 bases, J lost 4 bases, and 3 bases stayed unmatched. CDR3 coding DNA: TGTGCCAGCAGTCAGACTAGCGGGAGTTACGAGCAGTACTTC. It translates to CASSQTSGSYEQYF.

The gene calls are TRBV30 and TRBJ1-6, with D uncertain. V lost 0 bases to trimming and J lost 7 bases, with 7 bases between them. The CDR3 has 13 residues. Germline values: CDR1 GTSNPN, CDR2 SVGIG (reference sequence). The CDR3 nucleotides read TGTGCCTGGAGTGTATATAAGAATTCACCCCTCCACTTT. This gives the protein CAWSVYKNSPLHF.

V usage is TRBV2 and J usage is TRBJ2-1; 9 bases align to TRBD1. This CDR3 contains 13 residues. Germline-derived CDR1 and CDR2 are SNHLY and FYNNEI. V shed 7 bases, J shed 10 bases, and the junction held 8 bases outside the gene matches. CDR3: CASKRTGVHEQFF. CDR3 nucleotides: TGTGCCAGCAAAAGGACAGGGGTTCACGAGCAGTTCTTC. The whole variable domain, remainder taken from reference TRBV2 and TRBJ2-1, is EPEVTQTPSHQVTQMGQEVILRCVPISNHLYFYWYRQILGQKVEFLVSFYNNEISEKSEIFDDQFSVERPDGSNFTLKIRSTKLEDSAMYFCASKRTGVHEQFFGPGTRLTVL.

The chain combines TRBV10-3 with TRBJ1-3; 8 positions match TRBD1. Trimming cost V 3 bases and J 4 bases; bases outside gene matches: 2. CDR1 is ENHRY and CDR2 is SYGVKD in the germline V gene. CDR3 length equals 14 residues. The CDR3, as DNA: TGTGCCATCAGTGACAGGGGGCCGGGAAACACCATATATTTT. Translation gives CAISDRGPGNTIYF.

The V and J genes are TRBV5-6 and TRBJ2-3; D may be TRBD2 (5 bases). V shed 2 bases and J shed 6 bases, with 7 bases lying between them. From germline, CDR1 is SGHDT and CDR2 YYEEEE. The CDR3 has 12 amino acids. The CDR3 region has the DNA TGTGCCAGCAGCTTCTGGGAGGATACGCAGTATTTT. The encoded protein is CASSFWEDTQYF.

The chain is built from TRBV28 and TRBJ2-3; the match to TRBD2 covers 8 bases. Trimming removed 2 bases from V and 2 bases from J; junction bases left unmatched: 3. Germline CDR1 is MDHEN and CDR2 is SYDVKM. CDR3 size: 15 residues. The CDR3 protein is CASSLAGGHTDTQYF. The DNA of the CDR3 is TGTGCCAGCAGTTTAGCGGGAGGTCACACAGATACGCAGTATTTT.

The chain links TRBV7-3 to TRBJ1-1; 9 nucleotides match TRBD1. Trimming removed 6 bases from V and 2 bases from J; junction bases left unmatched: 4. CDR3 size: 14 residues. Germline lookup yields CDR1 SGHTA and CDR2 FQGTGA. The CDR3 loop reads CASSKTGGNTEAFF. The CDR3 bases are TGTGCCAGCAGTAAGACAGGGGGAAACACTGAAGCTTTCTTT.